This T cell receptor (beta chain) was observed in a study of beta chain features in type 1 diabetes. This CDR3 has 14 amino acids. From germline, CDR1 is SGHRS and CDR2 YFSETQ. V was pared by 2 bases and J by 1 base, with 9 bases between. This clone was recorded a few times. Its antigen is not identified. Study observations and caveats: Shorter templates might be favored by PCR, equally in patients and controls.

TCRB transcripts that were expressed got sequenced, as all of the isolated RNA had been reverse transcribed. Produced via immunoSEQ multiplex PCR; TCRdb's table is partial and in-frame only. The repertoire includes roughly 610,000 clones, 15% to 17% of them detected once, and about 0.097% sits in the top ten. The TCR was taken from a man younger than 35 in good health. Material for sequencing was naive CD4+ T cells from blood. The chain recombines TRBV5-1 with TRBJ1-1; D unclear. CDR3 nucleotides: TGCGCCAGCAGCTTCCGCGCGGCGAACACTGAAGCTTTCTTT. This translates into CASSFRAANTEAFF. The complete variable domain, with remaining parts taken from reference TRBV5-1 and TRBJ1-1, reads KAGVTQTPRYLIKTRGQQVTLSCSPISGHRSVSWYQQTPGQGLQFLFEYFSETQRNKGNFPGRFSGRQFSNSRSEMNVSTLELGDSALYLCASSFRAANTEAFFGQGTRLTVV.